Listed below are T cell receptor beta chains from one sample, sequenced in a study of blood T cell repertoires in COVID-19. The method was immunoSEQ multiplex PCR; TCRdb's version includes in-frame clones alone and lacks a portion of them. Altogether about 250,000 clones are present, 85% to 90% being singletons, with the ten largest covering around 1.4%. Input material: peripheral blood. The receptors stem from a man older than 75 with acute or convalescent COVID-19. The CDR3 runs from the conserved cysteine through the conserved F or W. Each record gives: V gene, J gene, D gene, clone size, CDR3 DNA, CDR3 protein. The D gene is left open where the match is weak. Only some rows state a clone size, as once, few, many or a class for expanded clones.

TRBV12-5	TRBJ2-1	TRBD2	NA	TGTGCTAGTGGTTTCTCGGGTCTAGCGGGGGGAAACCAATACAATGAGCAGTTCTTC	CASGFSGLAGGNQYNEQFF
TRBV5-8	TRBJ1-4	TRBD1	NA	TGTGCCAGCAGCCCAAACAGGGGGATAAATGAAAAACTGTTTTTT	CASSPNRGINEKLFF
TRBV19	TRBJ2-1	TRBD1	few	TGTGCCAGTAGTATAAGGGGACAGGGGGCTAATGAGCAGTTCTTC	CASSIRGQGANEQFF
TRBV28	TRBJ2-5	TRBD2	NA	TGTGCCAGCAGTCTTAGCGGGAGAGGACAAGAGACCCAGTACTTC	CASSLSGRGQETQYF
TRBV28	TRBJ2-7	NA	NA	TGTGCCAGCAGTTTAAGGGGTGGCTACGAGCAGTACTTC	CASSLRGGYEQYF
TRBV19	TRBJ1-1	NA	NA	TGTGCCAGTAGTCTACGAGGGGGGAACACTGAAGCTTTCTTT	CASSLRGGNTEAFF
TRBV28	TRBJ2-3	TRBD1	NA	TGTGCCAGCAGTCCTGCGACAGGGGGCGAAACAGATACGCAGTATTTT	CASSPATGGETDTQYF
TRBV9	TRBJ2-7	TRBD2	NA	TGTGCCAGCAGCCCGGTAGCGGGGGGAAGCTACGAGCAGTACTTC	CASSPVAGGSYEQYF
TRBV6-2/TRBV6-3	TRBJ2-1	TRBD2	few	TGTGCCAGCAGTTACTCTCTAGCGGGAGGGTACAATGAGCAGTTCTTC	CASSYSLAGGYNEQFF
TRBV6-5	TRBJ1-5	TRBD1	NA	TGTGCCAGCAGCCCAGGGGGCATGGGCAATCAGCCCCAGCATTTT	CASSPGGMGNQPQHF
TRBV7-9	TRBJ1-2	NA	NA	TGTGCCAGCAGCACACCTAACTATGGCTACACCTTC	CASSTPNYGYTF
TRBV14	TRBJ2-1	TRBD2	NA	TGTGCCAGCAGCCAAGATGGTAGCGGGAGATTCCATGAGCAGTTCTTC	CASSQDGSGRFHEQFF
TRBV6-5	TRBJ2-2	NA	NA	TGTGCCAGCAGTCGCTACAGGGAAACCGGGGAGCTGTTTTTT	CASSRYRETGELFF
TRBV9	TRBJ2-5	TRBD2	NA	TGTGCCAGCAGCCGGGGGGTGGTCCAAGAGACCCAGTACTTC	CASSRGVVQETQYF
TRBV9	TRBJ2-1	TRBD1	NA	TGTGCCAGCAGCGTCTCTAACGCCGGGACAGGGGGCTACAATGAGCAGTTCTTC	CASSVSNAGTGGYNEQFF
TRBV4-2	TRBJ2-1	NA	NA	TGTGCCAGCAGCCAACGAGGCGTCTCCTACAATGAGCAGTTCTTC	CASSQRGVSYNEQFF
TRBV6-2/TRBV6-3	TRBJ2-5	TRBD2	few	TGTGCCAGCAGTTCGGGGGGTATCCAAGAGACCCAGTACTTC	CASSSGGIQETQYF
TRBV4-2	TRBJ2-5	NA	NA	TGTGCCAGCAGCCAAGATCTACCACAGAGTGTGGATGAGACCCAGTACTTC	CASSQDLPQSVDETQYF
TRBV6-6	TRBJ2-1	NA	few	TGTGCCAGCACAACAGGGCTCTCCTACAATGAGCAGTTCTTC	CASTTGLSYNEQFF
TRBV6-5	TRBJ2-5	TRBD2	NA	TGTGCCAGCAGAGACCGACTAGCGAAAGAGACCCAGTACTTC	CASRDRLAKETQYF
TRBV4-1	TRBJ1-6	NA	NA	TGCGCCAGCAGCCAAGGTTGGGCGAACTCCTATAATTCACCCCTCCACTTT	CASSQGWANSYNSPLHF
TRBV25-1	TRBJ1-1	NA	NA	TGTGCCAGCAGCGGGTACATGAACACTGAAGCTTTCTTT	CASSGYMNTEAFF
TRBV28	TRBJ2-1	TRBD2	NA	TGTGCCAGCAGTTCCCCTAGCGGGAGGGACTTTTACAATGAGCAGTTCTTC	CASSSPSGRDFYNEQFF
TRBV3-1/TRBV3-2	TRBJ2-1	TRBD2	NA	TGTGCCAGCAGCCAAGATACTAGCGGATCCTACAATGAGCAGTTCTTC	CASSQDTSGSYNEQFF
TRBV19	TRBJ2-2	TRBD1	NA	TGTGCCAGTAGTATAGGCTCCGGGACAGGGAGCGGGGAGCTGTTTTTT	CASSIGSGTGSGELFF